One and the same sample provided the 11 T cell receptor beta chains below, sequenced in a study of cytotoxic CD8 clonotypes in ibrutinib-treated CLL. The method was immunoSEQ multiplex PCR; TCRdb's version includes in-frame clones alone and lacks a portion of them. This table has some 160,000 clones, approximately 80% appearing once. The sequenced sample was PBMCs, obtained after 12 months of ibrutinib treatment. The receptors were sampled from a human donor with chronic lymphocytic leukemia.

The V gene is TRBV5-1, the J gene TRBJ1-5; D remains unclear. CDR1 is SGHRS, CDR2 YFSETQ, per germline. The length of the CDR3 is 13 residues. V was shortened by 5 bases and J by 1 base, with 7 bases between the two germline ends. This chain's CDR3 is CASSLWSNQPQHF. The CDR3 DNA reads as TGCGCCAGCAGTCTATGGAGCAATCAGCCCCAGCATTTT.

The J gene is TRBJ2-1, the V gene TRBV28, with 7 bases aligning to TRBD1. Germline CDR1 and CDR2: MDHEN and SYDVKM. Unmatched junction bases numbered 5, after V lost 5 bases and J lost 4 bases. The CDR3 sequence is 14 residues long. The CDR3 here is CASSETGSYNEQFF. In nucleotides, the CDR3 is TGTGCCAGCAGTGAGACAGGGTCTTACAATGAGCAGTTCTTC.

This chain connects TRBV5-1 to TRBJ1-1; D is unresolved. V was clipped by 4 bases and J by 1 base, with 8 bases between them. Germline loops: CDR1 SGHRS, CDR2 YFSETQ. This CDR3 is 13 amino acids long. CDR3 residues: CASSPGENTEAFF. The CDR3 DNA reads TGCGCCAGCAGCCCCGGGGAGAACACTGAAGCTTTCTTT.

This chain connects TRBV5-1 to TRBJ2-3; TRBD2 matches 9 bases. Germline CDR1 SGHRS, CDR2 YFSETQ. There are 15 residues in the CDR3. The J segment lost 1 base and the V segment lost 0 bases, leaving 0 bases of the junction unmatched. CDR3 region: CASSLASGGTDTQYF. The DNA of the CDR3 is TGCGCCAGCAGCTTGGCTAGCGGGGGCACAGATACGCAGTATTTT.

V is TRBV4-2 and J is TRBJ2-3, with D unresolved. The germline V gene has CDR1 LGHNA and CDR2 YNFKEQ. This CDR3 contains 16 residues. V gave up 0 bases and J gave up 6 bases, with 16 bases separating them. CDR3 nucleotide sequence: TGTGCCAGCAGCCAAGAATTCGGCGTCGGCCGTGATACGCAGTATTTT. This sequence encodes CASSQEFGVGRDTQYF.

The chain uses TRBV7-9 and TRBJ1-2; 7 bases line up with TRBD1. V was pared by 5 bases and J by 5 bases, with 8 bases of the junction left unmatched. Germline assignment: CDR1 SEHNR and CDR2 FQNEAQ (reference sequence). The CDR3 is 14 amino acids. CDR3 in amino acids: CASSRGQVDYGYTF. The CDR3 DNA follows: TGTGCCAGCAGCCGAGGACAGGTCGATTATGGCTACACCTTC.

The gene calls are TRBV28 and TRBJ2-2, with a weak D call TRBD2 (7 bases). Germline V lookup: CDR1 MDHEN, CDR2 SYDVKM. This CDR3 comprises 18 residues. Trimming removed 0 bases at V and 0 bases at J, with 14 bases between. CDR3 nucleotide sequence: TGTGCCAGCAGTTTATGGCGGGGGCCACTCTCGAACACCGGGGAGCTGTTTTTT. Amino acid sequence: CASSLWRGPLSNTGELFF.

The chain joins TRBV4-1 to TRBJ1-4; no firm D call. From germline, CDR1 is MGHRA and CDR2 YSYEKL. Trimming pared 4 bases from V and 4 bases from J, leaving 7 bases between. The CDR3 has 13 residues. CDR3 in DNA: TGCGCCAGCAGCCCGATGCGTAATGAAAAACTGTTTTTT. Protein product: CASSPMRNEKLFF.

V usage is TRBV7-2 and J usage is TRBJ2-1, with 11 bases that match TRBD1. From germline, CDR1 is SGHTA and CDR2 FQGNSA. J lost 7 bases, V lost 1 base, and 3 bases had no gene match. This CDR3 comprises 15 residues. CDR3 region: CASSLDGTGGNEQFF. The CDR3 DNA sequence: TGTGCCAGCAGCTTAGATGGGACAGGGGGGAATGAGCAGTTCTTC. The full variable domain, rest sourced from reference TRBV7-2 and TRBJ2-1, is GAGVSQSPSNKVTEKGKDVELRCDPISGHTALYWYRQSLGQGLEFLIYFQGNSAPDKSGLPSDRFSAERTGGSVSTLTIQRTQQEDSAVYLCASSLDGTGGNEQFFGPGTRLTVL.

The chain links TRBV2 to TRBJ1-3; D gene ambiguous. The V end lost 3 bases, the J end lost 4 bases, and 19 bases lay between the germline ends. The CDR3 covers 17 residues. CDR1 is SNHLY and CDR2 is FYNNEI in the germline V gene. For the CDR3, the DNA is TGTGCCAGCAGTGATATCCCCGTTTCTTGGGCCGGAAACACCATATATTTT. Translating it yields CASSDIPVSWAGNTIYF. Based on the CDR3 plus reference TRBV2 and TRBJ1-3, the full variable domain is EPEVTQTPSHQVTQMGQEVILRCVPISNHLYFYWYRQILGQKVEFLVSFYNNEISEKSEIFDDQFSVERPDGSNFTLKIRSTKLEDSAMYFCASSDIPVSWAGNTIYFGEGSWLTVV.

The V call is TRBV6-1, the J call TRBJ2-5; 8 nucleotides line up with TRBD2. The junction had 7 bases not matched to a gene; V was cut back by 7 bases and J by 3 bases. The CDR3 contains 14 residues. Germline V gene sequence: CDR1 MNHNS, CDR2 SASEGT. The DNA of the CDR3 is TGTGCCAGCACCCCGGGGGGGGCCGAAGAGACCCAGTACTTC. Its protein product is CASTPGGAEETQYF.